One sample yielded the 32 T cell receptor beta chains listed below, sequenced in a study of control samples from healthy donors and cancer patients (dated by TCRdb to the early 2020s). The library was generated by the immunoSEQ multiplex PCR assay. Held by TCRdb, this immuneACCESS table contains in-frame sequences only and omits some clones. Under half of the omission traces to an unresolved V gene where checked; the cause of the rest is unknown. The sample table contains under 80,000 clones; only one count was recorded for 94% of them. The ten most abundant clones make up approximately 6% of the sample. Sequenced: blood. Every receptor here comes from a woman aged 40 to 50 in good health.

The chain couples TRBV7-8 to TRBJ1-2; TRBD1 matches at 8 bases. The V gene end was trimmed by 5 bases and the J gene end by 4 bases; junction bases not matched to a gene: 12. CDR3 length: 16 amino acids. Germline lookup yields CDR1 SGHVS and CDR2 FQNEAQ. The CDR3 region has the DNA TGTGCCAGCAGCCTATCCTGGACAGGGTCGGTCTATGGCTACACCTTC. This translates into CASSLSWTGSVYGYTF.

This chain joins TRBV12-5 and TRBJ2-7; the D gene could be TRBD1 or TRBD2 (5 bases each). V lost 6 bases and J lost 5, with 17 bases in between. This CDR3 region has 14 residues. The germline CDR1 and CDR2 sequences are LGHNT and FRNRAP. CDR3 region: CASGPRAVGDEQYF. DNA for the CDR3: TGTGCTAGTGGCCCTCGGGCAGTGGGGGACGAGCAGTACTTC.

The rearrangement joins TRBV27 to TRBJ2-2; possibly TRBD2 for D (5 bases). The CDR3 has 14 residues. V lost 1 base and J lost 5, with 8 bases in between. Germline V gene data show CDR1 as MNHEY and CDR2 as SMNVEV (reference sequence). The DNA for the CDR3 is TGTGCCAGCAGTTTATTCCCGGGGACCGGGGAGCTGTTTTTT. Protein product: CASSLFPGTGELFF.

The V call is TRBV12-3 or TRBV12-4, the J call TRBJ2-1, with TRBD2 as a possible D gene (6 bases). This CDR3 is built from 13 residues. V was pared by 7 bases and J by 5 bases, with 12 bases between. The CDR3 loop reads CASTSDTHNEQFF. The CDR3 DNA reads TGTGCCAGCACTAGCGATACACACAATGAGCAGTTCTTC.

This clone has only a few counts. The CDR3 reads CATSRDLTPHEQYF. DNA for the CDR3: TGTGCCACCAGCAGAGATCTTACCCCTCACGAGCAGTACTTC. The J gene is TRBJ2-7, the V gene TRBV15; no firm D call. From germline, CDR1 is LNHNV and CDR2 YYDKDF (reference sequence). The ends were cut back, 0 bases at V and 5 bases at J, with 11 bases in the middle. This CDR3 is 14 amino acids long. Using reference TRBV15 and TRBJ2-7 for the parts outside the CDR3, the full variable domain is DAMVIQNPRYQVTQFGKPVTLSCSQTLNHNVMYWYQQKSSQAPKLLFHYYDKDFNNEADTPDNFQSRRPNTSFCFLDIRSPGLGDTAMYLCATSRDLTPHEQYFGPGTRLTVT.

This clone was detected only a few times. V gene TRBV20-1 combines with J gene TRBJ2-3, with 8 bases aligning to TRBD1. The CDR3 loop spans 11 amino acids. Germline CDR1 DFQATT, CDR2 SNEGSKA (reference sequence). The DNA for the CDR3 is TGCAGCGGGGCCCGTGGGACAGGTCTGTATTTT. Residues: CSGARGTGLYF.

CDR3 region: CASSLNRVQPQHF. CDR3 sequence (DNA): TGTGCCAGCAGTTTAAACAGGGTCCAGCCCCAGCATTTT. The chain couples TRBV27 to TRBJ1-5; perhaps TRBD1 as D (6 bases). V was shortened by 2 bases and J by 7 bases, with 9 bases between the two germline ends. CDR1 and CDR2 from the germline V gene are MNHEY and SMNVEV (reference sequence). The CDR3 contains 13 residues.

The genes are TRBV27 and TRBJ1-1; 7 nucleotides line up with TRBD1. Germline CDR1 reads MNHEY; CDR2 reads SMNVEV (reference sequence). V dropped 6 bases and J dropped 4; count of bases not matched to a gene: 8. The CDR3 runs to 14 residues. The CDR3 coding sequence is TGTGCCAGCAGGTCACAGGGGTCGGGCACTGAAGCTTTCTTT. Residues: CASRSQGSGTEAFF.

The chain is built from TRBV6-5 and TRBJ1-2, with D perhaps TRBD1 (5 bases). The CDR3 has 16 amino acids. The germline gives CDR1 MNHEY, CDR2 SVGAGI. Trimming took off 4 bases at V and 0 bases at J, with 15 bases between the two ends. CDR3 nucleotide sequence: TGTGCCAGCAGTTTCCGTGGGACGGACCCTAACTATGGCTACACCTTC. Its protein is CASSFRGTDPNYGYTF.

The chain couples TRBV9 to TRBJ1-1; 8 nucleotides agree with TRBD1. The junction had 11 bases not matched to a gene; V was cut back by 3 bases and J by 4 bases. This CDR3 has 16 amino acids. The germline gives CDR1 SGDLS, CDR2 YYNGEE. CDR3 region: CASSANRGGAITEAFF. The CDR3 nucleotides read TGTGCCAGCAGCGCCAACAGGGGGGGCGCGATCACTGAAGCTTTCTTT.

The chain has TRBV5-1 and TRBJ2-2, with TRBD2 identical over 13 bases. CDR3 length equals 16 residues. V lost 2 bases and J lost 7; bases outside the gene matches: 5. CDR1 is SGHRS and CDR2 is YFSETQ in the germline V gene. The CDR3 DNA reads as TGCGCCAGCAGCTTCCCCGGGACTAGCGGGGTCGGGGAGCTGTTTTTT. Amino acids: CASSFPGTSGVGELFF.

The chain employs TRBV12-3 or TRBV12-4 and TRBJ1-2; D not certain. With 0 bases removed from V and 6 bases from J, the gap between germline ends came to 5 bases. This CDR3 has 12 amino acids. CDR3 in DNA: TGTGCCAGCAGTTTAGCGCCTAATGGCTACACCTTC. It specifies CASSLAPNGYTF.

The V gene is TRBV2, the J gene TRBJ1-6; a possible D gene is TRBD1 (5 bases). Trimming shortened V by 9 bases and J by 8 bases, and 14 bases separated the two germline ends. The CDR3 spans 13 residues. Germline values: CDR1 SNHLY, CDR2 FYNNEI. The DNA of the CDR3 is TGTGCCAGTCCGGGACGTACTTATTCACCCCTCCACTTT. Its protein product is CASPGRTYSPLHF.

CDR3 in amino acids: CASSLVIGQPQHF. CDR3 in DNA: TGTGCCAGCAGCTTGGTAATCGGTCAGCCCCAGCATTTT. J is TRBJ1-5 and V is TRBV11-2; the D is unclear. The CDR3 runs to 13 residues. Germline V gene lookup returns CDR1 SGHAT and CDR2 FQNNGV. V lost 3 bases and J 6 bases, leaving 9 bases between the germline ends.

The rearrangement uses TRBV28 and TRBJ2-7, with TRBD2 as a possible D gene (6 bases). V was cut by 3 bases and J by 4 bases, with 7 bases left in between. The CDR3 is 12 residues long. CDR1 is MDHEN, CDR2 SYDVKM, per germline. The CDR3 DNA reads TGTGCCAGCAGTTTGGGGGGATACGAGCAGTACTTC. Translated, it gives CASSLGGYEQYF.

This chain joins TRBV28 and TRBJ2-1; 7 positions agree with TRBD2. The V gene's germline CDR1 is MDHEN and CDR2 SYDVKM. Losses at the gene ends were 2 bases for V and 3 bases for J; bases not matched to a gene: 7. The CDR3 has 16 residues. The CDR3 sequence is CASSLATGGSYNEQFF. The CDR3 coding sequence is TGTGCCAGCAGTTTAGCTACGGGGGGAAGCTACAATGAGCAGTTCTTC.

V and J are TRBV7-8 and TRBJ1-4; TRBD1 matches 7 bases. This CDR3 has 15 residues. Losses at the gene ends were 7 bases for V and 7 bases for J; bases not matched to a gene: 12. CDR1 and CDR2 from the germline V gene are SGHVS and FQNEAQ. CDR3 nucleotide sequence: TGTGCCAGCACGCCAGGACAGGCCATGGGTGAAAAACTGTTTTTT. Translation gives CASTPGQAMGEKLFF.

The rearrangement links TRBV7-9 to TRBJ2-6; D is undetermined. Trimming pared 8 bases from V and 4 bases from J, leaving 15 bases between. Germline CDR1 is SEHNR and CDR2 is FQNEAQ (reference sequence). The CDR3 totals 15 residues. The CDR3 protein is CASGHTTIGANVLTF. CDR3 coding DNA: TGTGCCAGCGGCCACACGACGATCGGGGCCAACGTCCTGACTTTC.

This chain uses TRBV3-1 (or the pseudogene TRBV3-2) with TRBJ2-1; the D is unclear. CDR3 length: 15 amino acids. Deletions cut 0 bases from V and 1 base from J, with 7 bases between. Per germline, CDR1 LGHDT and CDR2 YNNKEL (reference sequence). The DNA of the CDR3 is TGTGCCAGCAGCCAAGATTCGCAGTCCTACAATGAGCAGTTCTTC. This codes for CASSQDSQSYNEQFF.

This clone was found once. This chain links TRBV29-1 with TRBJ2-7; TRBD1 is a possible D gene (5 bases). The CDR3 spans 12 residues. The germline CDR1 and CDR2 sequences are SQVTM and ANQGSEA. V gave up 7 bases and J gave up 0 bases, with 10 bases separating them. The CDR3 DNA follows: TGCAGCGCCACCGACAGCTCCTACGAGCAGTACTTC. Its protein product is CSATDSSYEQYF.

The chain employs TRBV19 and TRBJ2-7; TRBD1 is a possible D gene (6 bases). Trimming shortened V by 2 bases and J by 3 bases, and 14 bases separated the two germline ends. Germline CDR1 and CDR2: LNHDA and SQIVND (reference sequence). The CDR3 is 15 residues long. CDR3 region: CASSISVQGVYEQYF. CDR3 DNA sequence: TGTGCCAGTAGTATATCGGTACAGGGAGTCTACGAGCAGTACTTC.

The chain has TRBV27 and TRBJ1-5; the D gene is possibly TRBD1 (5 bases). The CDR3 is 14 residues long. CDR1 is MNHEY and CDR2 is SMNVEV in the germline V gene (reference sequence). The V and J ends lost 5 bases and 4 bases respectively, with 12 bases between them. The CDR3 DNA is TGTGCCAGCAGTGGAGGGGTACCTAATCAGCCCCAGCATTTT. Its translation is CASSGGVPNQPQHF.

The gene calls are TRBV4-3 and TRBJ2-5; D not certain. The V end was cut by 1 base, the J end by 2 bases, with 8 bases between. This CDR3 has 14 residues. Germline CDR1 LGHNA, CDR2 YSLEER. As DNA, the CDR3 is TGCGCCAGCAGCCAAGGGGTGTTACAAGAGACCCAGTACTTC. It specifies CASSQGVLQETQYF.

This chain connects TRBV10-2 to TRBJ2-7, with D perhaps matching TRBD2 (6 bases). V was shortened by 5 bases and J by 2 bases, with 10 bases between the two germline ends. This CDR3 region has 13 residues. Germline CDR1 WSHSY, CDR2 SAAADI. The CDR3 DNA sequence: TGCGCCAGCAGTTCCGGGAGCGCCTACGAGCAGTACTTC. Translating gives CASSSGSAYEQYF.

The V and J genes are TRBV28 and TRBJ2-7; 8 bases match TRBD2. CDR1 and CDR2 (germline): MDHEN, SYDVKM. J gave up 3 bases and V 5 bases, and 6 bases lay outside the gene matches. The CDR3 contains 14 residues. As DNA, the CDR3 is TGTGCCAGCAGTGTCCGACTAGCGAGCTACGAGCAGTACTTC. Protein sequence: CASSVRLASYEQYF.

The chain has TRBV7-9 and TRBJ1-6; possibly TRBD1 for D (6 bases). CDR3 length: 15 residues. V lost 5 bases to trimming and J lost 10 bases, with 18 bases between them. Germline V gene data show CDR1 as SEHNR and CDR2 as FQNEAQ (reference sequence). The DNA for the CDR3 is TGTGCCAGCAGCACACTACAGGGTAACGGGTCACCCCTCCACTTT. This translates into CASSTLQGNGSPLHF.

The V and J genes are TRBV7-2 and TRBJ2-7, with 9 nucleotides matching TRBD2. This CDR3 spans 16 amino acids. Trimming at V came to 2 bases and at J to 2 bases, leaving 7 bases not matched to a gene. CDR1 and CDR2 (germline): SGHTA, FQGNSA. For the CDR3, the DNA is TGTGCCAGCAGCTTACGTCCTCGCGGGGGGGCCTACGAGCAGTACTTC. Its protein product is CASSLRPRGGAYEQYF.

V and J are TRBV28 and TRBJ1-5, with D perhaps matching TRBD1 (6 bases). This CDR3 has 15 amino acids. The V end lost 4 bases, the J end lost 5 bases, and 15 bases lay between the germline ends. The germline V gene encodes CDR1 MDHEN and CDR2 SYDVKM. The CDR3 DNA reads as TGTGCCAGCAGTTCAGCCGGGGGGGCTTATCAGCCCCAGCATTTT. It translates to CASSSAGGAYQPQHF.

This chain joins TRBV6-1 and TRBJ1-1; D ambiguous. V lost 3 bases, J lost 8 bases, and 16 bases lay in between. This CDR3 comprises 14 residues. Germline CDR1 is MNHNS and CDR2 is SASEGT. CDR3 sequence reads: CASSERSSQSEAFF. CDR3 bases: TGTGCCAGCAGTGAGAGGAGCAGCCAATCGGAAGCTTTCTTT.

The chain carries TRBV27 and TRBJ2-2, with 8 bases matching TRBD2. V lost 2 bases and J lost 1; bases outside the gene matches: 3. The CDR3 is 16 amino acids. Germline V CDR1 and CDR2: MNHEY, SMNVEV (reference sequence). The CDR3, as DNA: TGTGCCAGCAGTTTAGGGCTAGCGGGGAACACCGGGGAGCTGTTTTTT. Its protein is CASSLGLAGNTGELFF.

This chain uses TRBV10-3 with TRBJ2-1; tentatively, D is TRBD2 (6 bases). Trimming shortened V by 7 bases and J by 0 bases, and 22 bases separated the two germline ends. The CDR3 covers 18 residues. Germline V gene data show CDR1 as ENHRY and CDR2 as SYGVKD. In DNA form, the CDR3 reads TGTGCCATCATGCGGCGGACCCCGGGACTCAGCTCCTACAATGAGCAGTTCTTC. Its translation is CAIMRRTPGLSSYNEQFF.

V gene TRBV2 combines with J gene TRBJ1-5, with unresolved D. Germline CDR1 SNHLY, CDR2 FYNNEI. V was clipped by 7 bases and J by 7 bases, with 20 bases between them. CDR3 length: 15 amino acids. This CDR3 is CASTLGGSLRQPQHF. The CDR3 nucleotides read TGTGCCAGCACTCTCGGCGGCAGTTTACGCCAGCCCCAGCATTTT.